This is a list of T cell receptor beta chains from one sample in a study of T-cell memory formation after mild COVID-19. TCRdb ran MiXCR on the 5' RACE reads and lists one entry per CDR3 protein. The data hold about 250,000 distinct CDR3 sequences, with roughly 17% observed a single time. The sample consisted of PBMCs or a T cell subset sorted from them (not recorded which). These receptor sequences come from a man aged 18 to 29 who had mild COVID-19 (a few samples of this study predate the infection). Cell type and time point are not known. Both conserved end residues are part of each CDR3. D genes are given only for firm matches. Not all rows give a size; the values are once, few, many and, for expanded clones, a class.

>-|TRBV3-1|few|TRBJ2-5
TGTGCCAGCAGCCAGTCCCCGGGGCTGCAGAAGACCCAGTACTTC
CASSQSPGLQKTQYF
>-|TRBV5-1|-|TRBJ1-1
TGCGCCAGCAGCGCAGGGACGGAGAACACTGAAGCTTTCTTT
CASSAGTENTEAFF
>TRBD1|TRBV29-1|-|TRBJ2-3
TGCAGCGTCTGGGACAGGGGGGCAGATACGCAGTATTTT
CSVWDRGADTQYF
>-|TRBV5-1|few|TRBJ1-1
TGCGCCAGCAGCTTCGTGGAGGGTGAAGCTTTCTTT
CASSFVEGEAFF
>-|TRBV6-2/TRBV6-3|few|TRBJ1-5
TGTGCCAGCAGGCAATTACCCGGCAATCAGCCCCAGCATTTT
CASRQLPGNQPQHF
>TRBD1|TRBV12-3/TRBV12-4|-|TRBJ1-6
TGTGCCAGCAGTTTAGGGGGAGCGGGAGGACAGGGGCATTCACCCCTCCACTTT
CASSLGGAGGQGHSPLHF
>TRBD2|TRBV4-2|few|TRBJ2-3
TGTGCCAGCAGCCAAGGGCTAGCGGCTAGCACAGATACGCAGTATTTT
CASSQGLAASTDTQYF
>-|TRBV7-2|few|TRBJ1-2
TGTGCCAGCAGTAGACAGGTCTCTGGCTACACCTTC
CASSRQVSGYTF
>-|TRBV6-5|-|TRBJ1-6
TGTGCCAGCAGCGATGGGGCCCCAAATTCACCCCTCCACTTT
CASSDGAPNSPLHF
>-|TRBV28|-|TRBJ1-5
TGTGCCAGCAGTCTATGGGCGAGCAATCAGCCCCAGCATTTT
CASSLWASNQPQHF
>-|TRBV28|once|TRBJ2-5
TGTGCCAGCAGCCGAACTATTCTCAGGGGCAGTTTAGAGACCCAGTACTTC
CASSRTILRGSLETQYF
>TRBD1|TRBV6-6|many|TRBJ2-7
TGTGCCAGCGGCCGGGACAGGGACTACGAGCAGTACTTC
CASGRDRDYEQYF
>-|TRBV20-1|few|TRBJ2-5
TGCAGTGCTAGGGCGCGGTCGGGTGTTGAGACCCAGTACTTC
CSARARSGVETQYF
>TRBD1|TRBV6-1|-|TRBJ2-6
TGTGCCAGCTCACCGGGACAGGGGGCGTCTGGGGCCAACGTCCTGACTTTC
CASSPGQGASGANVLTF
>-|TRBV30|few|TRBJ1-6
TGTGCCTGGGGTTCTATAGGGAATTCACCCCTCCACTTT
CAWGSIGNSPLHF
>-|TRBV24-1|-|TRBJ1-5
TGTGCCACCAGCAAGGGATCGGAGATCAATCAGCCCCAGCATTTT
CATSKGSEINQPQHF